One sample yielded the 10 T cell receptor beta chains listed below, sequenced in a study of blood T cell repertoires in COVID-19. Only in-frame clones appear in the TCRdb table, and some are missing; sequencing was by immunoSEQ multiplex PCR. The sample carries tens of thousands of clones, more than 70% recorded once. The sample taken for sequencing was peripheral blood. The receptors come from a woman aged 45-65 years with active or convalescent COVID-19.

This clone was seen only a few times. V and J are TRBV6-5 and TRBJ1-1, with D possibly TRBD1 on 5 matching bases. The CDR3 runs 14 residues. Per germline, CDR1 MNHEY and CDR2 SVGAGI. The V end lost 2 bases, the J end lost 4 bases, and 11 bases lay between the germline ends. CDR3: CASSYGGLGTEAFF. As DNA, the CDR3 is TGTGCCAGCAGTTACGGGGGGTTGGGCACTGAAGCTTTCTTT.

The chain carries TRBV5-1 and TRBJ1-1, with 11 bases lining up with TRBD1. CDR1 and CDR2 (germline): SGHRS, YFSETQ. This CDR3 has 16 amino acids. V gave up 2 bases and J gave up 1 base; unmatched junction bases: 4. CDR3 in DNA: TGCGCCAGCAGCTTTAGGACAGGGGGCACGAACACTGAAGCTTTCTTT. It yields the protein CASSFRTGGTNTEAFF.

This clone was seen just once. The gene calls are TRBV27 and TRBJ2-7, with 9 bases aligning to TRBD1. The CDR3 is made up of 14 amino acids. V shed 10 bases and J 2 bases; nucleotides not matched to a gene: 9. Germline V lookup: CDR1 MNHEY, CDR2 SMNVEV (reference sequence). CDR3 nucleotide sequence: TGTGCCACCCGGGAGACAGGGGGGACCTACGAGCAGTACTTC. This encodes CATRETGGTYEQYF.

In this sample, this clone turned up once. The rearrangement uses TRBV2 and TRBJ2-7, with 8 bases lining up with TRBD2. The CDR3 runs to 15 residues. The germline gives CDR1 SNHLY, CDR2 FYNNEI. After removal of 8 bases from V and 2 bases from J, the junction contained 11 bases not matched to a gene. CDR3 in DNA: TGTGCCAGCCTCAAAACTAGCGGAGATACCTACGAGCAGTACTTC. It yields the protein CASLKTSGDTYEQYF.

This clone showed up just once. The chain carries TRBV2 and TRBJ2-1, with TRBD2 matching 9 bases. CDR1 and CDR2 from the germline V gene are SNHLY and FYNNEI. CDR3 size: 14 residues. The junction had 4 bases not matched to a gene; V was cut back by 5 bases and J by 5 bases. CDR3 amino acids: CASSWTSANNEQFF. CDR3 in DNA: TGTGCCAGCAGTTGGACTAGCGCGAACAATGAGCAGTTCTTC.

The gene calls are TRBV6-5 and TRBJ2-1; 7 positions agree with TRBD2. Germline-derived CDR1 and CDR2 are MNHEY and SVGAGI. Germline trimming cut 7 bases from V and 9 bases from J; bases unmatched to any gene: 9. The CDR3 sequence is 13 residues long. CDR3 in DNA: TGTGCCAGCATGGCGGGAGTAAGGGGTGAGCAGTTCTTC. Its protein is CASMAGVRGEQFF.

This clone showed up just once. V is TRBV5-1 and J is TRBJ1-1; TRBD1 matches at 12 bases. In germline, CDR1 is SGHRS, CDR2 YFSETQ. CDR3 size: 16 residues. Trimming took 5 bases from V and 6 from J; bases not matched to a gene: 11. The DNA of the CDR3 is TGCGCCAGCAGTCGGTTCCCGGGACAGGGGGCTTCTGAAGCTTTCTTT. It is translated as CASSRFPGQGASEAFF.

This clone was seen a single time. The V gene is TRBV12-5, the J gene TRBJ1-1; D not certain. With 5 bases removed from V and 0 bases from J, the gap between germline ends came to 7 bases. The CDR3 is made up of 13 amino acids. Per the germline V gene, CDR1 is LGHNT and CDR2 is FRNRAP. The CDR3 DNA reads TGTGCTAGTGGTCTTACACTGAACACTGAAGCTTTCTTT. The encoded protein is CASGLTLNTEAFF.

The V call is TRBV4-2, the J call TRBJ2-5; 7 bases are a match to TRBD2. This CDR3 is built from 17 residues. In germline, CDR1 is LGHNA, CDR2 YNFKEQ. Trimming removed 1 base from V and 0 bases from J; junction bases left unmatched: 8. CDR3 region: CASSQVGSGTYQETQYF. The CDR3 DNA is TGTGCCAGCAGCCAAGTTGGCAGCGGGACGTACCAAGAGACCCAGTACTTC.

The chain links TRBV11-3 to TRBJ2-1; D ambiguous. Germline CDR1 and CDR2: SGHNT and YENEEA. The CDR3 sequence is 13 residues long. The V and J ends lost 4 bases and 3 bases respectively, with 7 bases between them. The CDR3 loop reads CASSSSIYNEQFF. The CDR3 DNA sequence: TGTGCCAGCAGCTCCTCTATCTACAATGAGCAGTTCTTC.